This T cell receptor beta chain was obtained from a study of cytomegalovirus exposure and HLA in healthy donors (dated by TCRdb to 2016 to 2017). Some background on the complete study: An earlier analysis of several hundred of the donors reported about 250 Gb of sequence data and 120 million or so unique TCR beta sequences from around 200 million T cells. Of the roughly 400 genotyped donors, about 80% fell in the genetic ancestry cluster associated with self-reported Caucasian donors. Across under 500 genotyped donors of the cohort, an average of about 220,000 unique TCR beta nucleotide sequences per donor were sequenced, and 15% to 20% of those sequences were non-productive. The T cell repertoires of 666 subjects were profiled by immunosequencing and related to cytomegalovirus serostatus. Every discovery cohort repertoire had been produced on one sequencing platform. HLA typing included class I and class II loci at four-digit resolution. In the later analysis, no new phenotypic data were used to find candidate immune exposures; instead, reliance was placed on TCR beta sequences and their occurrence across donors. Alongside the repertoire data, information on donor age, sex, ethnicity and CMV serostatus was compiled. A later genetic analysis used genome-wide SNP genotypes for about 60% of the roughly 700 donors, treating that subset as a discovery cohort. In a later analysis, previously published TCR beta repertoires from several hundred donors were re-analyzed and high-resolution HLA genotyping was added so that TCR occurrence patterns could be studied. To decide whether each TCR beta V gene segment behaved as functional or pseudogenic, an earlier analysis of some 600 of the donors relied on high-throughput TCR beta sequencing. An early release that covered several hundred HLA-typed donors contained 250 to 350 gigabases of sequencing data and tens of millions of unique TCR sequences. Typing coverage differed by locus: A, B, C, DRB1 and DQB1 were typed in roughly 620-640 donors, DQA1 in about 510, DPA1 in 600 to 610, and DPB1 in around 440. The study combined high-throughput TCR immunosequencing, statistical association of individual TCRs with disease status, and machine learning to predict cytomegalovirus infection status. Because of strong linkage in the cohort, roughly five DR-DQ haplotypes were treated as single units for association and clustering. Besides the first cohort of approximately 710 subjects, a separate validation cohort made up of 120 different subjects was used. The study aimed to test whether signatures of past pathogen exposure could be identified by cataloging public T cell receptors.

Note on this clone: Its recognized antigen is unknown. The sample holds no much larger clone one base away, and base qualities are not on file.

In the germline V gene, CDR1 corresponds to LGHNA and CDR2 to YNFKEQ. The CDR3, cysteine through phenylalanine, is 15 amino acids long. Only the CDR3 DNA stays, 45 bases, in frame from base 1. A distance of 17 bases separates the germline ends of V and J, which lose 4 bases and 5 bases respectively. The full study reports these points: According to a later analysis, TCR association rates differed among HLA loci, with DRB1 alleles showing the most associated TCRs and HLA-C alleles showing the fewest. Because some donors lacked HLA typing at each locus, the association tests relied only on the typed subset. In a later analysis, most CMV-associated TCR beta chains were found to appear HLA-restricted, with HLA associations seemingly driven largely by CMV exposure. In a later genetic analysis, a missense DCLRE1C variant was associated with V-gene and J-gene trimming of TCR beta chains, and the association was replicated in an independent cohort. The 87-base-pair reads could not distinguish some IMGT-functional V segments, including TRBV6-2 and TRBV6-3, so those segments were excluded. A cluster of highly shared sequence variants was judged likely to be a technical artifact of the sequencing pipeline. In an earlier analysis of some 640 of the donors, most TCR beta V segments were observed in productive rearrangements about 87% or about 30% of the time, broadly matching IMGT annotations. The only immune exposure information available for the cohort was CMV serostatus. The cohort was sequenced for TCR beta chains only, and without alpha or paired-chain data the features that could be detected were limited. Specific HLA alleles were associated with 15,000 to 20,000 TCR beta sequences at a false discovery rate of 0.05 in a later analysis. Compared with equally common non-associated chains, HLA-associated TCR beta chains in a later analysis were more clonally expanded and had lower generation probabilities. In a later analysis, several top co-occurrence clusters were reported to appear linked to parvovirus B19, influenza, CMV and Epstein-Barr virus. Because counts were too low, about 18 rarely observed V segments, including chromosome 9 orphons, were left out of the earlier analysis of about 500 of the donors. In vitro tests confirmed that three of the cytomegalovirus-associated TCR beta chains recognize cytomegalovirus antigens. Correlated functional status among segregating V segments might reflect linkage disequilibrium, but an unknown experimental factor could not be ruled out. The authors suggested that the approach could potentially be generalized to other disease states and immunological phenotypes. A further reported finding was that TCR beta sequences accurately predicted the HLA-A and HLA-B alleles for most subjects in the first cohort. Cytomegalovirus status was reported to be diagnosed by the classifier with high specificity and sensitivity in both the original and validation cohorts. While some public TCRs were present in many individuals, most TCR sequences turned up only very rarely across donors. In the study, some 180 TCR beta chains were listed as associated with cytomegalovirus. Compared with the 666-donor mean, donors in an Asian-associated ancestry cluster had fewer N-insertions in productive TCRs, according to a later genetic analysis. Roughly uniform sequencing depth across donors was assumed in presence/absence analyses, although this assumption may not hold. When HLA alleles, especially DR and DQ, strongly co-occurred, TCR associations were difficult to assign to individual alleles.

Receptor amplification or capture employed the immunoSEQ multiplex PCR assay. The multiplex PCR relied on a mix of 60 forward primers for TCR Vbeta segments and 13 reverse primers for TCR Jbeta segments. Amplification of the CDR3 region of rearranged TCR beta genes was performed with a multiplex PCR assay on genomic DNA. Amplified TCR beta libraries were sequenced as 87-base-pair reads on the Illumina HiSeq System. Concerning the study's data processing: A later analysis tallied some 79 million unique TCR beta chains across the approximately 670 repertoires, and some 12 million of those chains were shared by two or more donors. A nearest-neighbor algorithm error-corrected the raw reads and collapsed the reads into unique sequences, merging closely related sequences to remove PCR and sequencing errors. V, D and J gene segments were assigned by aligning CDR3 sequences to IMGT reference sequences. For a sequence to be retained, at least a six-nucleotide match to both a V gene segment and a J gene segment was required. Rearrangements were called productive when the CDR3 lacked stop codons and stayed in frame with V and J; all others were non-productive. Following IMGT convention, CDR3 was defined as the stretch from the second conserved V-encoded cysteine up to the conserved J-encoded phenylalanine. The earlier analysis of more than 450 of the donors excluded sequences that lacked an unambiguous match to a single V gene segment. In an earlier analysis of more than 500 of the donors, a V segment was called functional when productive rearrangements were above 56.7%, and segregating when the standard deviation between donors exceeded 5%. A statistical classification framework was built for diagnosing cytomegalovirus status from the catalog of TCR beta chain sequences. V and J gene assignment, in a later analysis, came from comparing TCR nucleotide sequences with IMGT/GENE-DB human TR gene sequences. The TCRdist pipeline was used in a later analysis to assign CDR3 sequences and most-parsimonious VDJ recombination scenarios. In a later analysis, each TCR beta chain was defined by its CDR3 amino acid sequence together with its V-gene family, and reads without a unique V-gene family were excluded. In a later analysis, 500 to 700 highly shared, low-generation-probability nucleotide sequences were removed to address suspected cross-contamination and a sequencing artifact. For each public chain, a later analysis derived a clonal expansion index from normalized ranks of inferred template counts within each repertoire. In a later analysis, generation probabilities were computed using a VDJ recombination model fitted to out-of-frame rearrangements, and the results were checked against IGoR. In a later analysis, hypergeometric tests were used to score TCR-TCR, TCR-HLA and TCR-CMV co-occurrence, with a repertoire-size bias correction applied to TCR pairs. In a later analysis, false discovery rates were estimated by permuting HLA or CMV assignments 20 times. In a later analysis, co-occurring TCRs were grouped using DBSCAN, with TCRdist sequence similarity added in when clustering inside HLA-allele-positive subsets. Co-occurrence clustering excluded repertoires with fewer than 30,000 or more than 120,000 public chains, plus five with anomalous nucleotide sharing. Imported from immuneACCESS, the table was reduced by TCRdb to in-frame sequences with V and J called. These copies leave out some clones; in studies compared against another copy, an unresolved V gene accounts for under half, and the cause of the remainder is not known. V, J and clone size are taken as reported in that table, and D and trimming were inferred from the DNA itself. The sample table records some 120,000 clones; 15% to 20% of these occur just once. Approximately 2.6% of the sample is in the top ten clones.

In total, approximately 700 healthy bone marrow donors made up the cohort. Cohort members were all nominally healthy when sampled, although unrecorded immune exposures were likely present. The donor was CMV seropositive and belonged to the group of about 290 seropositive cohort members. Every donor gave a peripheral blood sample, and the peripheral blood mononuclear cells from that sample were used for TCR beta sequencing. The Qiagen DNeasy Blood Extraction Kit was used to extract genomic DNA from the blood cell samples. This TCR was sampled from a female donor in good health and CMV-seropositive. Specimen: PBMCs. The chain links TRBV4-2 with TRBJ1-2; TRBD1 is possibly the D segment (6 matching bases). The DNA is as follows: TGTGCCAGCAGCCCAGAATTTCAGGGGATATATGGCTACACCTTC. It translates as CASSPEFQGIYGYTF.